Shown below are 15 T cell receptor beta chains from a single sample sequenced in a study of T cell repertoires in cytomegalovirus infection. TCRdb re-analysed the reads in MiXCR, keeping a single row per CDR3 protein. Here the sample spans under 850,000 distinct CDR3 sequences, 35% to 45% being singletons. Sequencing used PBMCs. These receptors were obtained from a human donor in good health (CMV status not recorded). Some clones in this sample may be carry-over from other donors' samples.

In the case of this clonotype: No conserved phenylalanine or tryptophan ends this CDR3, so it is likely a read error. The chain uses TRBV6-2 or TRBV6-3 and TRBJ2-1, with D perhaps matching TRBD1 (5 bases). CDR3 length equals 12 residues. Germline loops: CDR1 MNHEY, CDR2 SVGEGT. V lost 6 bases, J lost 9 bases, and 12 bases lay in between. In nucleotides, the CDR3 is TGTGCCAGCAGCGATGACAGTGCTGAGCAGTTCTGC. Translation: CASSDDSAEQFC.

Note on this clonotype: Given the absence of the conserved phenylalanine or tryptophan at the CDR3 end, a read error is likely. The chain uses TRBV6-1 and TRBJ1-5, with D possibly TRBD1 on 6 matching bases. Germline CDR1 and CDR2: MNHNS and SASEGT. The CDR3 is 14 residues long. Between the trimmed V and J ends, which lost 3 bases and 6 bases, there was a span of 12 bases. The CDR3 sequence is CASSDETGGQPQHC. CDR3 in DNA: TGTGCCAGCAGTGACGAGACAGGAGGTCAGCCCCAGCATTGT.

The rearrangement uses TRBV7-6 and TRBJ1-2; 9 bases line up with TRBD1. Germline CDR1 SGHVS, CDR2 FNYEAQ. CDR3 length equals 18 residues. Trimming removed 3 bases from V and 2 bases from J; junction bases left unmatched: 13. For the CDR3, the DNA is TGTGCCAGCAGCTTCCAGGGGAACCGGGACAGGGCCAACTATGGCTACACCTTC. This translates into CASSFQGNRDRANYGYTF.

This clonotype was seen repeatedly, ten times or more. This chain links TRBV7-6 with TRBJ1-3; 7 bases are shared with TRBD1. Looked up from germline, CDR1 is SGHVS and CDR2 is FNYEAQ. There are 17 residues in the CDR3. J was trimmed by 0 bases and V by 8 bases; bases with no gene match: 13. This chain's CDR3 is CASGPGTAESSGNTIYF. DNA of the CDR3: TGTGCCAGCGGGCCGGGGACAGCCGAAAGCTCTGGAAACACCATATATTTT.

CDR3 DNA: TGTGCCAGCAGCCACCGGACAGGGGGAGATAATGAAAAACTGTTTTTT. It translates to CASSHRTGGDNEKLFF. This sequence joins TRBV3-1 and TRBJ1-4, with 10 positions matching TRBD1. The CDR3 is 16 residues long. Germline trimming cut 3 bases from V and 4 bases from J; bases unmatched to any gene: 5. Per germline, CDR1 LGHDT and CDR2 YNNKEL (reference sequence).

CDR3 coding DNA: TGTGCCAGCAGCCCAAGTACCAGGGGTAATGAAGCTTTCTTT. Translating it yields CASSPSTRGNEAFF. The rearrangement joins TRBV7-2 to TRBJ1-1; D possibly corresponds to TRBD1 (6 bases). V lost 5 bases and J 7 bases, leaving 17 bases between the germline ends. Germline loops: CDR1 SGHTA, CDR2 FQGNSA. CDR3 size: 14 residues.

On this clonotype: This could be a read error, since a much larger clone is one nucleotide away. Likely a read error: the CDR3 ends without its conserved phenylalanine or tryptophan. The rearrangement joins TRBV24-1 to TRBJ2-7, with D perhaps TRBD2 (5 bases). Germline V lookup: CDR1 KGHDR, CDR2 SFDVKD. V lost 0 bases to trimming and J lost 4 bases, with 12 bases between them. The length of the CDR3 is 15 residues. CDR3 DNA sequence: TGTGCCACCAGTGATTTGAGGAGGAAGGTATACGAGCAGTACTTA. Protein product: CATSDLRRKVYEQYL.

This clonotype was observed at least ten times. V gene TRBV7-2 combines with J gene TRBJ2-7; D not certain. Germline V CDR1 and CDR2: SGHTA, FQGNSA. Deletions cut 1 base from V and 3 bases from J, with 4 bases between. The CDR3 is 12 amino acids. CDR3 residues: CASSLVSYEQYF. CDR3 sequence (DNA): TGTGCCAGCAGCTTAGTCAGCTACGAGCAGTACTTC.

The chain is built from TRBV27 and TRBJ2-7; maybe TRBD2 (5 bases). Germline V gene lookup returns CDR1 MNHEY and CDR2 SMNVEV (reference sequence). CDR3 size: 14 residues. Trimming took 5 bases from V and 3 from J, leaving 14 bases between them. The CDR3 loop is CASSTLGANYEQYF. The CDR3 DNA follows: TGTGCCAGCAGTACTTTGGGAGCTAACTACGAGCAGTACTTC.

This clonotype was picked up a small number of times. V usage is TRBV7-2 and J usage is TRBJ1-3, with TRBD1 as a possible D gene (5 bases). The CDR3 has 14 amino acids. Trimming removed 3 bases from V and 9 bases from J, with 15 bases in between. Germline-derived CDR1 and CDR2 are SGHTA and FQGNSA. CDR3 protein: CASSLGGPGGTIYF. In nucleotides, the CDR3 is TGTGCCAGCAGCTTGGGGGGACCGGGAGGCACCATATATTTT. Full variable domain (outside the CDR3, taken from reference TRBV7-2 and TRBJ1-3): GAGVSQSPSNKVTEKGKDVELRCDPISGHTALYWYRQSLGQGLEFLIYFQGNSAPDKSGLPSDRFSAERTGGSVSTLTIQRTQQEDSAVYLCASSLGGPGGTIYFGEGSWLTVV.

The chain has TRBV5-1 and TRBJ2-1; TRBD2 matches 7 bases. V was clipped by 3 bases and J by 7 bases; unmatched bases: 4. Germline lookup yields CDR1 SGHRS and CDR2 YFSETQ. The CDR3 spans 13 residues. In DNA form, the CDR3 reads TGCGCCAGCAGCTCGCTAGCGGAGAATGAGCAGTTCTTC. As protein: CASSSLAENEQFF.

This clonotype was seen only a few times. The chain joins TRBV24-1 to TRBJ1-2; tentatively, D is TRBD1 (5 bases). The germline V and J ends were trimmed by 7 bases and 6 bases, with 14 bases remaining between them. The CDR3 is made up of 13 amino acids. Per germline, CDR1 KGHDR and CDR2 SFDVKD. CDR3 sequence: CATRGSTENGYTF. The CDR3 DNA reads as TGTGCCACCAGGGGTTCGACAGAGAATGGCTACACCTTC.

The chain uses TRBV14 and TRBJ1-1, with D unclear. CDR1 is SGHDN, CDR2 FVKESK, per germline. V lost 4 bases and J lost 1, with 10 bases in between. The CDR3 has 14 amino acids. CDR3: CASSRLRTNTEAFF. The CDR3 nucleotides read TGTGCCAGCAGCCGCCTTCGGACGAACACTGAAGCTTTCTTT.

This clonotype came up many times. The genes are TRBV7-2 and TRBJ2-3, with 12 positions matching TRBD2. Germline assignment: CDR1 SGHTA and CDR2 FQGNSA. V lost 4 bases and J lost 0; bases outside the gene matches: 14. The CDR3 runs to 20 residues. The CDR3 here is CASSSRQLAGGPSSTDTQYF. CDR3 nucleotide sequence: TGTGCCAGCAGCTCTCGTCAGCTAGCGGGAGGGCCCTCTAGCACAGATACGCAGTATTTT. Together with reference TRBV7-2 and TRBJ2-3, the CDR3 gives the full variable domain: GAGVSQSPSNKVTEKGKDVELRCDPISGHTALYWYRQSLGQGLEFLIYFQGNSAPDKSGLPSDRFSAERTGGSVSTLTIQRTQQEDSAVYLCASSSRQLAGGPSSTDTQYFGPGTRLTVL.

This chain connects TRBV7-8 to TRBJ2-5, with D uncertain. The CDR3 loop spans 14 amino acids. V lost 2 bases and J lost 6, with 13 bases in between. CDR1 and CDR2 from the germline V gene are SGHVS and FQNEAQ. The DNA for the CDR3 is TGTGCCAGCAGCTTAACAACTGAGCGACAGACCCAGTACTTC. Its translation is CASSLTTERQTQYF.